The rows below give T cell receptor beta chains drawn from one sample of a study of cytomegalovirus exposure and HLA in healthy donors. TCRdb's copy holds only in-frame clones and misses some; the assay was immunoSEQ multiplex PCR. The sample contains over 100,000 clones, around 74% of which appear only once. The sample comprised PBMCs. The receptors were sampled from a man aged 30 to 39 in good health and CMV-seropositive. Each CDR3 is given with its conserved first and last residue. A D gene is named only where the DNA matches it firmly. The size field is filled for only some rows; it gives once, few, many or a size class.

V gene	clone size	J gene	D gene	CDR3 DNA	CDR3 protein
TRBV18	.	TRBJ2-3	TRBD1	TGTGCCAGCTCACCGAGACCGGGACAGAGCACAGATACGCAGTATTTT	CASSPRPGQSTDTQYF
TRBV7-9	.	TRBJ2-7	TRBD1	TGTGCCAGCAGCTCTCAAGGGACAGTGAGCTCCTACGAGCAGTACTTC	CASSSQGTVSSYEQYF
TRBV2	.	TRBJ1-1	TRBD1	TGTGCCAGCGGGACAGGGACCTACACTGAAGCTTTCTTT	CASGTGTYTEAFF
TRBV13	.	TRBJ2-1	.	TGTGCCAGCAGTGAAACCGGGAGTTACAATGAGCAGTTCTTC	CASSETGSYNEQFF
TRBV7-2	.	TRBJ2-7	.	TGTGCCAGCAGCTTAGCGGCGGGACCTTACGAGCAGTACTTC	CASSLAAGPYEQYF
TRBV5-1	.	TRBJ2-2	.	TGCGCCAGCAGCCCCGGTTCGAACACCGGGGAGCTGTTTTTT	CASSPGSNTGELFF
TRBV19	.	TRBJ2-2	TRBD1	TGTGCCACCCAGACTGGGACAGGGTCCACCGGGGAGCTGTTTTTT	CATQTGTGSTGELFF
TRBV28	.	TRBJ1-1	TRBD1	TGTGCCAGCAGTCAGATACAGGGGCCCAACACTGAAGCTTTCTTT	CASSQIQGPNTEAFF
TRBV12-2	.	TRBJ2-7	.	TGTGCAAGTCGCTCCGACGGTGTGGGGGGCAGGGGGCTGAACTCCTACGAGCAGTACTTC	CASRSDGVGGRGLNSYEQYF
TRBV30	.	TRBJ2-7	TRBD1	TGTGCCTGGAGTGACACAGGGGGCAACGAGCAGTACTTC	CAWSDTGGNEQYF
TRBV9	.	TRBJ1-3	.	TGTGCCAGCAGCGTAGCCGCGGGGGGCCTCTCTGGAAACACCATATATTTT	CASSVAAGGLSGNTIYF
TRBV4-1	.	TRBJ2-1	TRBD2	TGCGCCAGCAGCCAGGCGGAAGGGACTAGCGGGTTCAATGAGCAGTTCTTC	CASSQAEGTSGFNEQFF
TRBV4-1	.	TRBJ1-4	TRBD1	TGCGCCAGCAGCCAACAATTCCGGGACAGGGGGCCGGCGGAAAAACTGTTTTTT	CASSQQFRDRGPAEKLFF
TRBV7-2	few	TRBJ2-7	TRBD2	TGTGCCAGCAGCTTAAAGGGATGGGGGGGGGAGCAGTACTTC	CASSLKGWGGEQYF
TRBV6-5	.	TRBJ2-7	.	TGTGCCAGCAGTTACTCCGGGACAAGCGTCTACGAGCAGTACTTC	CASSYSGTSVYEQYF
TRBV5-6	.	TRBJ2-3	.	TGTGCCAGCAGCCTTGGACCCACGGGGTCTGGTACGCAGTATTTT	CASSLGPTGSGTQYF
TRBV4-3	.	TRBJ2-5	.	TGCGCCAGCAGCCAAGATTCGGTTCGACAGGAGACCCAGTACTTC	CASSQDSVRQETQYF
TRBV6-1	once	TRBJ1-5	TRBD1	TGTGCCAGCAGCCGGGACAGGGCAAGCAATCAGCCCCAGCATTTT	CASSRDRASNQPQHF
TRBV6-5	.	TRBJ1-2	TRBD1	TGTGCCAGCAGTTACGGACAGGGGGCGAAGGGCTACACCTTC	CASSYGQGAKGYTF
TRBV7-2	.	TRBJ1-5	.	TGTGCCAGCAGCTTAGTCCGGGGAAGCAATCAGCCCCAGCATTTT	CASSLVRGSNQPQHF
TRBV9	few	TRBJ1-3	.	TGTGCCAGCAGCGTATCGGGGGACGGAATATCCGGAAACACCATATATTTT	CASSVSGDGISGNTIYF
TRBV7-9	.	TRBJ1-2	.	TGTGCCAGCAGCTTAGACACGCAACCTTCCTATGGCTACACCTTC	CASSLDTQPSYGYTF
TRBV7-2	once	TRBJ2-7	.	TGTGCCAGCAGCTTTAATAGGAGGGGCTACGAGCAGTACTTC	CASSFNRRGYEQYF
TRBV5-1	.	TRBJ2-7	TRBD1	TGCGCCAGCAGCGCGTCAGGGGGCCTCACCTACGAGCAGTACTTC	CASSASGGLTYEQYF
TRBV19	few	TRBJ1-1	.	TGTGCCAGTAGCCGGACAGTGAACACTGAAGCTTTCTTT	CASSRTVNTEAFF
TRBV5-1	.	TRBJ2-7	.	TGCGCCAGCAGCTTCCGGCAGGGCTACGAGCAGTACTTC	CASSFRQGYEQYF